These 4 T cell receptor beta chains came from one sample sequenced in a study of T-cell memory formation after mild COVID-19. TCRdb itself ran the 5' RACE reads through MiXCR, one entry per CDR3 protein. This table holds approximately 250,000 distinct CDR3 sequences, approximately 15% found once. Source material: PBMCs or a T cell subset sorted from them (not recorded which). These receptors were collected from an adult woman who had mild COVID-19 (a few samples of this study predate the infection). Cell type and time point are not known.

This clonotype has only a few counts. This chain joins TRBV19 and TRBJ2-2, with D unclear. CDR1 LNHDA and CDR2 SQIVND come from the germline V gene (reference sequence). This CDR3 contains 14 residues. V was cut by 5 bases and J by 4 bases, with 11 bases left in between. The CDR3 bases are TGTGCCAGTAGTCCCTATGGGCGCACCGGGGAGCTGTTTTTT. Translating gives CASSPYGRTGELFF.

This clonotype was found a few times. The gene calls are TRBV6-2 or TRBV6-3 and TRBJ2-3, with 11 bases identical to TRBD2. V lost 2 bases to trimming and J lost 2 bases; unmatched junction nucleotides: 6. The germline V gene has CDR1 MNHEY and CDR2 SVGEGT. CDR3 length equals 17 residues. In DNA, the CDR3 is TGTGCCAGCAGTTACGGTGGACTAGCGGGCTCCACAGATACGCAGTATTTT. The encoded protein is CASSYGGLAGSTDTQYF.

J is TRBJ1-1 and V is TRBV20-1; D not resolved. The germline V gene has CDR1 DFQATT and CDR2 SNEGSKA (reference sequence). The ends were cut back, 0 bases at V and 3 bases at J, with 5 bases in the middle. CDR3 length equals 12 residues. CDR3 nucleotides: TGCAGTGCTAGAGAGTGGTACACTGAAGCTTTCTTT. Protein: CSAREWYTEAFF.

This clonotype was seen a few times. This chain joins TRBV5-1 and TRBJ2-5; D is ambiguous. The CDR3 is made up of 12 amino acids. V shed 5 bases and J shed 0 bases, with 5 bases lying between them. Germline V gene sequence: CDR1 SGHRS, CDR2 YFSETQ. For the CDR3, the DNA is TGCGCCAGCAGACCAGACCAAGAGACCCAGTACTTC. Translating gives CASRPDQETQYF.